The source of this TCR beta chain is a study of graft-versus-host responses after intestinal transplantation. Points from the study as a whole: Early after transplant, HvG clones declined as circulating GvH clones peaked.

With respect to this clone: Its antigen is unknown. The sample carries other DNA sequences with the same CDR3.

Clones were read by immunoSEQ multiplex PCR, and TCRdb kept only the in-frame ones, dropping some. The table records approximately 75,000 clones, approximately 93% of them present only once. The CDR3 is 15 amino acids. Germline values: CDR1 MNHEY, CDR2 SMNVEV (reference sequence). Trimming removed 0 bases from V and 7 bases from J, with 13 bases in between. The sample in question was unstimulated CD8+ T cells sorted from spleen or lymph node cells, obtained before intestinal transplant. This receptor was identified in a human donor who received an intestinal transplant. The chain joins TRBV27 to TRBJ2-4; weak D call: TRBD2 (6 bases). CDR3 DNA: TGTGCCAGCAGTTTATCGACGACGGGGGATAACATTCAGTACTTC. Amino acid sequence: CASSLSTTGDNIQYF.